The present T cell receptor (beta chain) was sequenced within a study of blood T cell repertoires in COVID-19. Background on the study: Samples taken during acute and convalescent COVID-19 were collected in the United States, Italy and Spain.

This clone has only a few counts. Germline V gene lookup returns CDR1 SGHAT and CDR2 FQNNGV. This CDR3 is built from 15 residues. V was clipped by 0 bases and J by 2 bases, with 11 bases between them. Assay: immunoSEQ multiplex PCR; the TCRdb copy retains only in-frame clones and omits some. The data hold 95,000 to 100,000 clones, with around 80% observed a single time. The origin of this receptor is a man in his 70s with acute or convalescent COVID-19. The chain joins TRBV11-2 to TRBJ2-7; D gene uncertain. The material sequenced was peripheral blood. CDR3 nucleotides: TGTGCCAGCAGCTTAGATCTAGTCCCGACCTACGAGCAGTACTTC. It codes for CASSLDLVPTYEQYF. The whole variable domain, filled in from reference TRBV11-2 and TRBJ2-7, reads EAGVAQSPRYKIIEKRQSVAFWCNPISGHATLYWYQQILGQGPKLLIQFQNNGVVDDSQLPKDRFSAERLKGVDSTLKIQPAKLEDSAVYLCASSLDLVPTYEQYFGPGTRLTVT.